Each of the 20 T cell receptor beta chains below was sequenced from the same sample in a study of shared clonotypes between healthy human individuals. TCRdb's table, derived via immunoSEQ multiplex PCR, lists solely in-frame clones and lacks some. The repertoire consists of millions of clones, with approximately 95% occurring once and the leading ten covering roughly 0.13%. Sequencing was done on a sample of naive CD4+ T cells sorted from blood. The subset: CD45RA+ positively selected. These receptors were taken from a man younger than 30 in good health.

In the case of this clone: This same CDR3 is encoded by further DNA sequences in the sample. The V gene is TRBV14, the J gene TRBJ2-7; D is uncertain. This CDR3 spans 11 amino acids. V gave up 2 bases and J gave up 4 bases, with 3 bases separating them. Looked up from germline, CDR1 is SGHDN and CDR2 is FVKESK. The CDR3 coding sequence is TGTGCCAGCAGCCAACGGTACGAGCAGTACTTC. Translating it yields CASSQRYEQYF.

J is TRBJ2-3 and V is TRBV6-6; 9 positions agree with TRBD2. Trimming cost V 4 bases and J 5 bases; bases outside gene matches: 7. Per the germline V gene, CDR1 is MNHNY and CDR2 is SVGAGI (reference sequence). The CDR3 contains 15 residues. DNA for the CDR3: TGTGCCAGCAGTTGGGCGGGAGGGGGAGTAGATACGCAGTATTTT. As protein: CASSWAGGGVDTQYF.

V and J are TRBV7-9 and TRBJ1-2, with 12 bases lining up with TRBD1. This CDR3 region has 16 residues. V shed 2 bases, J shed 2 bases, and the junction held 3 bases outside the gene matches. The germline V gene has CDR1 SEHNR and CDR2 FQNEAQ (reference sequence). The CDR3 loop reads CASSLKGTGGNYGYTF. The CDR3 bases are TGTGCCAGCAGCTTAAAGGGGACAGGGGGCAACTATGGCTACACCTTC.

The chain recombines TRBV28 with TRBJ2-7, with 9 bases matching TRBD1. V lost 5 bases and J lost 5; bases outside the gene matches: 13. This CDR3 is 16 amino acids long. From germline, CDR1 is MDHEN and CDR2 SYDVKM. The CDR3 nucleotides are TGTGCCAGCAGTCCCCCCGGGACAGGGATTAGCAACGAGCAGTACTTC. It is translated as CASSPPGTGISNEQYF.

The chain couples TRBV13 to TRBJ1-6; no clear D. Germline values: CDR1 PRHDT, CDR2 FYEKMQ (reference sequence). CDR3 length equals 14 residues. Trimming removed 5 bases at V and 14 bases at J, with 19 bases between. The CDR3 bases are TGTGCCAGCAGCCTGGGCCCGCTCGGGCCGTCCCTCCACTTT. Translating it yields CASSLGPLGPSLHF. The full variable domain, in which reference TRBV13 and TRBJ1-6 provide the parts outside the CDR3, is AAGVIQSPRHLIKEKRETATLKCYPIPRHDTVYWYQQGPGQDPQFLISFYEKMQSDKGSIPDRFSAQQFSDYHSELNMSSLELGDSALYFCASSLGPLGPSLHFGNGTRLTVT.

This rearrangement joins TRBV30 to TRBJ2-5, with TRBD1 matching 11 bases. Germline V gene lookup returns CDR1 GTSNPN and CDR2 SVGIG (reference sequence). The CDR3 spans 15 residues. V trimming: 2 bases; J trimming: 4 bases; junction bases outside the gene matches: 6. This CDR3 is CAWSSRDRGTETQYF. CDR3 nucleotides: TGTGCCTGGAGTTCTCGGGACAGGGGGACAGAGACCCAGTACTTC.

The chain couples TRBV28 to TRBJ2-1, with a possible D match to TRBD2 (7 bases). CDR1 and CDR2 (germline): MDHEN, SYDVKM. CDR3 length: 15 residues. V was trimmed by 6 bases and J by 0 bases, leaving 12 bases between them. The CDR3, as DNA: TGTGCCAGCAGAGGGGGGGGTAGCTCCTACAATGAGCAGTTCTTC. The encoded protein is CASRGGGSSYNEQFF.

Comment on this clone: The junction shows a germline mismatch at one end, possibly a read error. The chain joins TRBV5-6 to TRBJ2-3, with a weak D call TRBD2 (6 bases). CDR1 and CDR2 from the germline V gene are SGHDT and YYEEEE. The length of the CDR3 is 14 residues. The CDR3 protein is CATSPGDPTDTQYF. CDR3 sequence (DNA): TGTGCCACCAGCCCGGGGGACCCCACAGATACGCAGTATTTT.

This chain uses TRBV5-1 with TRBJ1-3, with no clear D. Trimming left V 2 bases short and J 0 bases short, with 18 bases between. The CDR3 sequence is 18 residues long. Germline lookup yields CDR1 SGHRS and CDR2 YFSETQ. This CDR3 is CASSFEVVSPFSGNTIYF. The CDR3 bases are TGCGCCAGCAGCTTTGAGGTGGTGAGTCCATTCTCTGGAAACACCATATATTTT.

The chain has TRBV11-2 and TRBJ2-1; D is perhaps TRBD1 or TRBD2 (5 bases each). CDR3 length: 16 amino acids. Looked up from germline, CDR1 is SGHAT and CDR2 is FQNNGV. V was shortened by 4 bases and J by 0 bases, with 13 bases between the two germline ends. The chain's CDR3 is CASSSRKGSSYNEQFF. The CDR3 DNA is TGTGCCAGCAGCTCCCGAAAGGGGAGCTCCTACAATGAGCAGTTCTTC.

CDR3 DNA sequence: TGTGCCACCAGCAGAGATCGCACCCCGCTTCAGCCCCAGCATTTT. Protein product: CATSRDRTPLQPQHF. The chain employs TRBV15 and TRBJ1-5; D remains unclear. Trimming removed 0 bases at V and 6 bases at J, with 12 bases between. This CDR3 has 15 residues. The germline V gene has CDR1 LNHNV and CDR2 YYDKDF (reference sequence).

The chain uses TRBV11-3 and TRBJ2-1; D could derive from TRBD1 or TRBD2 (5 bases each). V was clipped by 1 base and J by 8 bases, with 15 bases between them. The CDR3 spans 15 residues. Germline CDR1 SGHNT, CDR2 YENEEA. CDR3 nucleotides: TGTGCCAGCAGCTTAGGGGACGGACAAAGCGATGAGCAGTTCTTC. It is translated as CASSLGDGQSDEQFF.

This rearrangement joins TRBV28 to TRBJ2-6; 7 bases map to TRBD1. Trimming removed 5 bases from V and 2 bases from J; junction bases left unmatched: 3. The CDR3 totals 15 residues. The germline V gene encodes CDR1 MDHEN and CDR2 SYDVKM. For the CDR3, the DNA is TGTGCCAGCAGTCCCGGGACAGCTGGGGCCAACGTCCTGACTTTC. It codes for CASSPGTAGANVLTF.

The chain has TRBV10-2 and TRBJ1-3, with D unclear. Germline CDR1 WSHSY, CDR2 SAAADI. Deletions cut 4 bases from V and 5 bases from J, with 6 bases between. CDR3 size: 12 residues. The CDR3 loop reads CASSATRNTIYF. The CDR3 coding sequence is TGCGCCAGCAGTGCTACAAGAAACACCATATATTTT.

The chain combines TRBV27 with TRBJ2-7; D gene uncertain. V lost 8 bases and J lost 1, with 27 bases in between. The V gene's germline CDR1 is MNHEY and CDR2 SMNVEV (reference sequence). The CDR3 contains 18 residues. The CDR3 DNA sequence: TGTGCCAGCCGCCGTGGCAGTAGTGGCGTCCCTTCTTCCTACGAGCAGTACTTC. It specifies CASRRGSSGVPSSYEQYF.

V and J are TRBV2 and TRBJ1-4, with D maybe TRBD1 (6 bases). Germline assignment: CDR1 SNHLY and CDR2 FYNNEI. Trimming pared 4 bases from V and 7 bases from J, leaving 16 bases between. CDR3 length: 15 residues. The CDR3 reads CASSVRGGASEKLFF. The DNA of the CDR3 is TGTGCCAGCAGTGTAAGAGGGGGGGCCTCTGAAAAACTGTTTTTT.

This clone has only one observation. The chain links TRBV6-1 to TRBJ2-5, with TRBD1 matching 7 bases. CDR3 length: 14 amino acids. With 4 bases clipped from V and 1 base from J, the junction kept 3 bases outside the gene matches. Germline values: CDR1 MNHNS, CDR2 SASEGT. In DNA form, the CDR3 reads TGTGCCAGCAGTGTTAACAGGGGCCAAGAGACCCAGTACTTC. This sequence encodes CASSVNRGQETQYF.

The chain combines TRBV29-1 with TRBJ1-1; 9 bases fit TRBD1. Germline CDR1 and CDR2: SQVTM and ANQGSEA. The V gene end was trimmed by 4 bases and the J gene end by 1 base; junction bases not matched to a gene: 4. The CDR3 runs to 14 residues. The CDR3 protein is CSVVRTGENTEAFF. For the CDR3, the DNA is TGCAGCGTTGTGAGGACAGGGGAGAACACTGAAGCTTTCTTT.

About this clone itself: Other DNA sequences in this specimen translate into the identical CDR3. The gene calls are TRBV7-2 and TRBJ2-5, with 11 bases fitting TRBD2. The V segment lost 5 bases and the J segment 4 bases; nucleotides outside the gene matches: 3. The CDR3 runs 14 residues. The germline V gene has CDR1 SGHTA and CDR2 FQGNSA. CDR3 protein: CASSPGLAGETQYF. The CDR3 DNA sequence: TGTGCCAGCAGCCCCGGACTAGCGGGAGAGACCCAGTACTTC. The variable domain in full, with the rest retrieved from reference TRBV7-2 and TRBJ2-5, is GAGVSQSPSNKVTEKGKDVELRCDPISGHTALYWYRQSLGQGLEFLIYFQGNSAPDKSGLPSDRFSAERTGGSVSTLTIQRTQQEDSAVYLCASSPGLAGETQYFGPGTRLLVL.

The chain has TRBV27 and TRBJ2-6; 13 bases are shared with TRBD2. The V segment lost 5 bases and the J segment 0 bases; nucleotides outside the gene matches: 7. The CDR3 loop spans 19 amino acids. Germline V CDR1 and CDR2: MNHEY, SMNVEV (reference sequence). The chain's CDR3 is CASSPGLAGLYSGANVLTF. Here the CDR3 DNA reads TGTGCCAGCAGTCCGGGACTAGCGGGGCTATACTCTGGGGCCAACGTCCTGACTTTC.